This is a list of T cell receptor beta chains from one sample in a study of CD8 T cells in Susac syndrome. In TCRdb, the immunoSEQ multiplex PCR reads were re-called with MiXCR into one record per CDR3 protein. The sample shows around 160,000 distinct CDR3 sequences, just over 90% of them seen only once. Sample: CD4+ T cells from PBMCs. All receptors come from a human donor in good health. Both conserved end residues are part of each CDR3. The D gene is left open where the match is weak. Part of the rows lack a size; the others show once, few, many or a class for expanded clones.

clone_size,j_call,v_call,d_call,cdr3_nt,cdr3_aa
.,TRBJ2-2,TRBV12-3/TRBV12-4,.,TGTGCCAGCAGTCCGGGGGACTTTTGGGGCGGGGAGCTGTTTTTT,CASSPGDFWGGELFF
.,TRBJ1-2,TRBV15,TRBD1,TGTGCCACCAGCAGAGAACAGGGGACCTATGGCTACACCTTC,CATSREQGTYGYTF
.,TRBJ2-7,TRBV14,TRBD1,TGTGCCAGCAGCCACCTGAGACAGGGGGAGCAGGAGCAGTACTTC,CASSHLRQGEQEQYF
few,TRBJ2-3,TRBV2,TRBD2,TGTGCCAGCAGTGATGCTAGCGGGGGCACAGATACGCAGTATTTT,CASSDASGGTDTQYF
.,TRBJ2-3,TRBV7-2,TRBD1,TGTGCCAGCAGCCGACAGGGTGGCACGCAGTATTTT,CASSRQGGTQYF
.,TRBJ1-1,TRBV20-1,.,TGCAGTGCTAATAAGCTCCAGGGGAGCACTGAAGCTTTCTTT,CSANKLQGSTEAFF
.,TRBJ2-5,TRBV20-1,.,TGCAGTGCGCCGACCGATTCAGAGACCCAGTACTTC,CSAPTDSETQYF
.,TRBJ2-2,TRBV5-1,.,TGCGCCAGCAGCTCCCGGGACTCCCCCGCCGGGGAGCTGTTTTTT,CASSSRDSPAGELFF
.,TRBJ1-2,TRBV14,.,TGTGCCAGCAGCCAAGGAGGGCCAACTATATATGGCTACACCTTC,CASSQGGPTIYGYTF
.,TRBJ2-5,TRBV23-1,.,TGCGCCAGCAGTCACTCTGATCGGTCCCGGGAGACCCAGTACTTC,CASSHSDRSRETQYF
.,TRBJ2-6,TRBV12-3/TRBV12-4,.,TGTGCCAGCAGTTTTGGCGGGAACGGGGCCAACGTCCTGACTTTC,CASSFGGNGANVLTF
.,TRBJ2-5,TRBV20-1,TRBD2,TGCAGTGCTAGAATCGGACTAGGTCAAGAGACCCAGTACTTC,CSARIGLGQETQYF
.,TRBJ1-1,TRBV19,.,TGTGCCAGTAGTAAAGGGAAGAGGGGGAACACTGAAGCTTTCTTT,CASSKGKRGNTEAFF
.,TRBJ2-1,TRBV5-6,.,TGTGCCAGCAGCGACCCGACAGGCCAATACAATGAGCAGTTCTTC,CASSDPTGQYNEQFF
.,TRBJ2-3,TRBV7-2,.,TGTGCCATCGGCCGGGATACGCAGTATTTT,CAIGRDTQYF
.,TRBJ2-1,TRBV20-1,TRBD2,TGCAGTGCTAGAGATGGCCTCGGGATAGCGGGGAATGAGCAGTTCTTC,CSARDGLGIAGNEQFF
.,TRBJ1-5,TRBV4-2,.,TGTGCCAGCAGCCAACCACAGGGTGTGGGCAATCAGCCCCAGCATTTT,CASSQPQGVGNQPQHF
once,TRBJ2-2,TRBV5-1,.,TGCGCCAGCAGCCCGTCCACCGGGGAGCTGTTTTTT,CASSPSTGELFF
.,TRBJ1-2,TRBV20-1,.,TGCAGTGCCGGGGACACGGGCTATGGCTACACCTTC,CSAGDTGYGYTF
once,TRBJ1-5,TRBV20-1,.,TGCAGTGCTAAGGACGGGGGCAATCAGCCCCAGCATTTT,CSAKDGGNQPQHF
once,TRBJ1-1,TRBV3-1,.,TGTGCCAGCAGCCCTGGGGGGCCAGCTTTCTTT,CASSPGGPAFF